Presented here are 5 T cell receptor beta chains from one specimen sequenced in a study of T-cell memory formation after mild COVID-19. TCRdb reprocessed the 5' RACE reads with MiXCR, giving one entry per CDR3 protein. Of some 340,000 distinct CDR3 sequences listed, 10% to 15% are singletons. Sequenced: PBMCs or a T cell subset sorted from them (not recorded which). The receptors stem from a man between 18 and 29 years old who had mild COVID-19 (a few samples of this study predate the infection). Cell type and time point are not known.

The chain carries TRBV7-2 and TRBJ2-5, with a possible D match to TRBD2 (5 bases). Trimming took 5 bases from V and 5 from J, leaving 15 bases between them. This CDR3 region has 14 residues. CDR1 SGHTA and CDR2 FQGNSA come from the germline V gene. CDR3 sequence: CASSIGPPGETQYF. CDR3 DNA sequence: TGTGCCAGCAGCATCGGTCCCCCGGGGGAGACCCAGTACTTC.

Written as DNA, the CDR3 is TGTGCCAGCACGTCCGCCCGGGTGTATTCACCCCTCCACTTT. It encodes CASTSARVYSPLHF. This chain connects TRBV6-1 to TRBJ1-6; no definite D call. This CDR3 has 14 residues. The germline V gene encodes CDR1 MNHNS and CDR2 SASEGT. V gave up 7 bases and J gave up 8 bases, with 15 bases separating them.

In this sample, this clonotype turned up a few times. The rearrangement links TRBV4-3 to TRBJ1-5; D uncertain. The CDR3 runs to 13 residues. Trimming pared 2 bases from V and 5 bases from J, leaving 7 bases between. CDR1 is LGHNA and CDR2 is YSLEER in the germline V gene. For the CDR3, the DNA is TGCGCCAGCAGCCAATACAGAGATCAGCCCCAGCATTTT. As protein: CASSQYRDQPQHF.

There are a few counts of this clonotype. The chain joins TRBV28 to TRBJ2-7; D unresolved. There are 11 residues in the CDR3. Germline values: CDR1 MDHEN, CDR2 SYDVKM. V lost 6 bases to trimming and J lost 4 bases, with 7 bases between them. The CDR3 coding sequence is TGTGCCAGCAGCACTGAATACGAGCAGTACGTC. Translation: CASSTEYEQYV.

V gene TRBV28 combines with J gene TRBJ2-7, with 8 bases matching TRBD1. J gave up 3 bases and V 6 bases, and 7 bases lay outside the gene matches. Per the germline V gene, CDR1 is MDHEN and CDR2 is SYDVKM. The CDR3 consists of 14 residues. CDR3: CASSPGRGLYEQYF. Written as DNA, the CDR3 is TGTGCCAGCAGCCCCGGCAGGGGGCTCTACGAGCAGTACTTC.